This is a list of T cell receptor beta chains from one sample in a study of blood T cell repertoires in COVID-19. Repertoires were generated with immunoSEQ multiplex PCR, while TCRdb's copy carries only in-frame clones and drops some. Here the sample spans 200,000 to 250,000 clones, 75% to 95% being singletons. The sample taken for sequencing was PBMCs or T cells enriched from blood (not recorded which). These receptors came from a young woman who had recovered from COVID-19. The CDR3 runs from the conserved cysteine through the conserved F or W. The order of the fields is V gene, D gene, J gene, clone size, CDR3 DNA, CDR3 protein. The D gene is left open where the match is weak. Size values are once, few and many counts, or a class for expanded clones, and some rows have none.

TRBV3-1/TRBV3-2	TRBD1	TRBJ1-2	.	TGTGCCAGCAGCCAGGACAGGGTGGGCGGCTACACCTTC	CASSQDRVGGYTF
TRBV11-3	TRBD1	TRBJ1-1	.	TGTGCCAGCAGCCTGCTAGGGACAGGGTCCCCGAGGGCTTTCTTT	CASSLLGTGSPRAFF
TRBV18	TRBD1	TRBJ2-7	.	TGTGCCAGCTCACCACCGAGGGGACAGGGATCCTACGAGCAGTACTTC	CASSPPRGQGSYEQYF
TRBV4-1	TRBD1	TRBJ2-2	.	TGCGCCAGCAGCCAAGAAAGTGGACAGGGGTCTTGGAACACCGGGGAGCTGTTTTTT	CASSQESGQGSWNTGELFF
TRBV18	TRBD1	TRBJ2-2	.	TGTGCCAGCTCTCCCCGACAGGGCGGTACCGGGGAGCTGTTTTTT	CASSPRQGGTGELFF
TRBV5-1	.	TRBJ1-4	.	TGCGCCAGCAGCCGGGCGGGTCTTGGGACTAATGAAAAACTGTTTTTT	CASSRAGLGTNEKLFF
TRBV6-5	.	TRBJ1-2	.	TGTGCCAGCAGCCTCCCTAATGGCTACACCTTC	CASSLPNGYTF
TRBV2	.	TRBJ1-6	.	TGTGCCAGCAGTGGCCTGCAGGGGCCGTTTTTGGCCCTCCACTTT	CASSGLQGPFLALHF
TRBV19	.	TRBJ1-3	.	TGTGCCAGTAGTACAGCTGGAAACACCATATATTTT	CASSTAGNTIYF
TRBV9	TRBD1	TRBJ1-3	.	TGTGCCAGCAGCGCGGGACAGCTAACTGGAAACACCATATATTTT	CASSAGQLTGNTIYF
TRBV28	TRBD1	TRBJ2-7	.	TGTGCCAGCAGTAGGATCGACAGGGGTGGATACGAGCAGTACTTC	CASSRIDRGGYEQYF
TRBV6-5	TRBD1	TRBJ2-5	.	TGTGCCAGCAGCTGGGACAGGGGAGGAGAGACCCAGTACTTC	CASSWDRGGETQYF
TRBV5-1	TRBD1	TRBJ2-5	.	TGCGCCAGCAGCTTGTTTAGGACAGGAGTCCAAGAGACCCAGTACTTC	CASSLFRTGVQETQYF
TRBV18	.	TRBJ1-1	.	TGTGCCAGCTCACCATCGCCCCTATCTCCCACTGAAGCTTTCTTT	CASSPSPLSPTEAFF
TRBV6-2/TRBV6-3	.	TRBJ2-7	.	TGTGCCAGCAGTTTAGGAGGGACAGCCTACGAGCAGTACTTC	CASSLGGTAYEQYF
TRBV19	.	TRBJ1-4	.	TGTGCCAGTAGTATCAGCGCGTTACAGAGGAAGAGGGCAACTAATGAAAAACTGTTTTTT	CASSISALQRKRATNEKLFF
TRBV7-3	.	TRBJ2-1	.	TGTGCCAGCAGCTTCCTTGGGCGTGAGCAGTTCTTC	CASSFLGREQFF
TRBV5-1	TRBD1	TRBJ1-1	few	TGCGCCAGCAGCGCCCTCACACAGGGGCTGGCTTCGGCTTTCTTT	CASSALTQGLASAFF
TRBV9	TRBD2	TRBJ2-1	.	TGTGCCAGCGGGGGACTAGCAGACAATGAGCAGTTCTTC	CASGGLADNEQFF
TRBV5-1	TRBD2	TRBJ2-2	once	TGCGCCAGCAGCCCCGAAGCGGGAACGAACACCGGGGAGCTGTTTTTT	CASSPEAGTNTGELFF